The rows below give T cell receptor beta chains drawn from one sample of a study of T cell repertoires in cytomegalovirus infection. MiXCR, run by TCRdb on the reads, gives a single entry per CDR3 protein. The table has under 850,000 distinct CDR3 sequences, roughly 36% seen once. The sequenced sample was PBMCs. These TCRs come from a human donor in good health (CMV status not recorded). Some clones in this sample may be carry-over from other donors' samples. Both conserved end residues are trimmed from each CDR3.

v_gene	CDR3aa
TRBV19	ASSTWTGDSNQPQH
TRBV7-8	ASSPRHGQGRVNQPQH
TRBV11-2	TSRDVPGQNPAAF
TRBV6-5	ATKNRVGDQPQH
TRBV29-1	SAGWTGATYEQY
TRBV14	ASSQDTNAVTDTQY
TRBV7-6	ASSPGGGLVNTEAF
TRBV5-1	ASSSVYYTEAF
TRBV5-1	ASSLGPGKGTDTQY
TRBV6-5	ASRTGVAGEQF
TRBV27	ASSFGGSPYNEQF
TRBV28	ATKGYSGNTIY
TRBV6-5	ASRPFRGLTDTQY
TRBV2	ASTGLTYEQY
TRBV7-2	ASSPRGGAF
TRBV7-6	ASSLAKNTEAF
TRBV7-6	ASSLVSNLMNTEAF
TRBV4-2	ASSQDIPATNEKLF
TRBV2	ASSPTGQANEQY
TRBV7-8	ASITGVNTGELF
TRBV6-1	ASSRSGGQGFFGMNTEAF
TRBV6-1	ASSEALAGLLF
TRBV20-1	SARPQALQGEQY
TRBV29-1	SVEAQGAQMWGYGYT
TRBV7-6	ASSFLQGSNQPQH
TRBV28	ASSLPTGGDRGYT
TRBV28	ASSGHGSNEKLF
TRBV19	ASNTGEVTDTQY
TRBV28	ASRGTGVAEQY